The T cell receptor (beta chain) described here comes from a study of shared clonotypes between healthy human individuals. TCRdb keeps only in-frame clones here, not all; method: immunoSEQ multiplex PCR. The sample holds roughly 400,000 clones, about 96% seen once. There are 15 residues in the CDR3. J was trimmed by 3 bases and V by 3 bases; bases with no gene match: 5. Germline V CDR1 and CDR2: LGHNA, YNFKEQ. The V and J genes are TRBV4-2 and TRBJ2-1; 7 nucleotides align to TRBD2. The clonotype originates from a young man in good health. The specimen sequenced was memory CD8+ T cells sorted from blood. Indicated subset: CD45RO+ cells pooled with CCR7-negative TemRA cells. The CDR3 spells CASSHGTTYYNEQFF. In DNA, the CDR3 is TGTGCCAGCAGCCATGGGACTACCTACTACAATGAGCAGTTCTTC.